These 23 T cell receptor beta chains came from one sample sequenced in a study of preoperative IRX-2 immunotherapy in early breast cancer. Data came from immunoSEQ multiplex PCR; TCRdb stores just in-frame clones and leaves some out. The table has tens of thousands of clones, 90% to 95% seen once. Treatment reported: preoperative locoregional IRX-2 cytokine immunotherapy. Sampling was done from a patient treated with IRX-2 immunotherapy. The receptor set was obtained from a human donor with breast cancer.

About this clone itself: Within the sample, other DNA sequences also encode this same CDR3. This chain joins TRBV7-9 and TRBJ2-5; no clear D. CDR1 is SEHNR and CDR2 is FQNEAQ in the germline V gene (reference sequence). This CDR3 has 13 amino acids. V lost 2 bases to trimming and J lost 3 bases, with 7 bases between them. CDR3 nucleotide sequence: TGTGCCAGCAGCTTATCAGGAGAAGAGACCCAGTACTTC. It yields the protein CASSLSGEETQYF.

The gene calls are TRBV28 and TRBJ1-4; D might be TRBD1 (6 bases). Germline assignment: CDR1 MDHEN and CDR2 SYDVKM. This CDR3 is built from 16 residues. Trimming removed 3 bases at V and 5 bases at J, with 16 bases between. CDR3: CASSLPKGGWNEKLFF. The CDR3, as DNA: TGTGCCAGCAGTTTGCCCAAAGGGGGGTGGAATGAAAAACTGTTTTTT.

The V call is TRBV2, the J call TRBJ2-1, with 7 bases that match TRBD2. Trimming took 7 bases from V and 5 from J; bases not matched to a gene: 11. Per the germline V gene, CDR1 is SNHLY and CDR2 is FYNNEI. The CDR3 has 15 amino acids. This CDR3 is CASTPKGLADNEQFF. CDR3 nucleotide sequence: TGTGCCAGCACCCCAAAGGGGCTAGCGGACAATGAGCAGTTCTTC.

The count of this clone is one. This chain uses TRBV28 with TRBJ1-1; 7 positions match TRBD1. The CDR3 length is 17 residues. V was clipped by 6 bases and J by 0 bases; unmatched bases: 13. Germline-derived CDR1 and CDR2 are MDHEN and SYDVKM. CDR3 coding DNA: TGTGCCAGCAGCTACCCAAGACAGGGCGGGGTGAACACTGAAGCTTTCTTT. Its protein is CASSYPRQGGVNTEAFF.

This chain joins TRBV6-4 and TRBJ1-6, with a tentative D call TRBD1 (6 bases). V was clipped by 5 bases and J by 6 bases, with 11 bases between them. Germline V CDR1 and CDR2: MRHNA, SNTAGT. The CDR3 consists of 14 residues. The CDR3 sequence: CASSLQGGNSPLHF. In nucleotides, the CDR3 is TGTGCCAGCAGTCTACAGGGCGGTAATTCACCCCTCCACTTT.

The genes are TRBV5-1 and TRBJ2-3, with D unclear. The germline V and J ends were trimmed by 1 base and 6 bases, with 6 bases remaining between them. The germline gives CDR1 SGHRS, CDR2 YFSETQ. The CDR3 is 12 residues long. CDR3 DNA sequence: TGCGCCAGCAGCTTGACTGGGGATACGCAGTATTTT. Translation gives CASSLTGDTQYF.

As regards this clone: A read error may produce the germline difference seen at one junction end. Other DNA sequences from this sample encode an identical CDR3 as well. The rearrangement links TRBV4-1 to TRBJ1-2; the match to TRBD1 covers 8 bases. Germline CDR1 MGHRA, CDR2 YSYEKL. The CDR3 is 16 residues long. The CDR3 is CASSQPRTGINYGYTF. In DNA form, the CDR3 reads TGCGCCAGCAGCCAACCTCGGACAGGGATTAACTATGGCTACACCTTT.

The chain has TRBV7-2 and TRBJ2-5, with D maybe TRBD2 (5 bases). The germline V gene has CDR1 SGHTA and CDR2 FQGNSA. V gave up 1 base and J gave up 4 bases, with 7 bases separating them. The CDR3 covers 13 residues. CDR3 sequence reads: CASSLGRRETQYF. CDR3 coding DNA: TGTGCCAGCAGCTTAGGGAGGAGAGAGACCCAGTACTTC.

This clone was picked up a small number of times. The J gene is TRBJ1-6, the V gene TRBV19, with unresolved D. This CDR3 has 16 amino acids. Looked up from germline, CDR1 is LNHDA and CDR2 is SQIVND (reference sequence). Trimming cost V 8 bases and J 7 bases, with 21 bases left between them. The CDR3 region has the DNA TGTGCCAGTCGTTTACGCAGCGCAGACACGAATTCACCCCTCCACTTT. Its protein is CASRLRSADTNSPLHF. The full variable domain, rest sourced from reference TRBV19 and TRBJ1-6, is DGGITQSPKYLFRKEGQNVTLSCEQNLNHDAMYWYRQDPGQGLRLIYYSQIVNDFQKGDIAEGYSVSREKKESFPLTVTSAQKNPTAFYLCASRLRSADTNSPLHFGNGTRLTVT.

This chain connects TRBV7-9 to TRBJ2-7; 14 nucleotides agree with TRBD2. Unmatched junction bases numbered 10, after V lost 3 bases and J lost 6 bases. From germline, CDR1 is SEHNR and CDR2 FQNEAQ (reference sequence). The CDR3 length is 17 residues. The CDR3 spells CASSFDPGLAGESEQYF. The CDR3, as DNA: TGTGCCAGCAGCTTCGATCCGGGACTAGCGGGAGAAAGCGAGCAGTACTTC.

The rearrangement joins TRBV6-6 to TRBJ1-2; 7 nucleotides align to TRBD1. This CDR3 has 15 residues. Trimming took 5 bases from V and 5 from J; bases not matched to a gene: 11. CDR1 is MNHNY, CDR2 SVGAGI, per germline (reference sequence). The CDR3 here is CASSPSTGPVYGYTF. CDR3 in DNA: TGTGCCAGCAGTCCCTCGACAGGGCCCGTTTATGGCTACACCTTC.

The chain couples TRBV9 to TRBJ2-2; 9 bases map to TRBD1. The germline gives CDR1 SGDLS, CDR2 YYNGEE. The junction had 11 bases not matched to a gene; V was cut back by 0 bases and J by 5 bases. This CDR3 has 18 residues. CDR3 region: CASSVGGTGSSRTGELFF. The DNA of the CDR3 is TGTGCCAGCAGCGTAGGGGGGACAGGGAGCTCGAGGACCGGGGAGCTGTTTTTT.

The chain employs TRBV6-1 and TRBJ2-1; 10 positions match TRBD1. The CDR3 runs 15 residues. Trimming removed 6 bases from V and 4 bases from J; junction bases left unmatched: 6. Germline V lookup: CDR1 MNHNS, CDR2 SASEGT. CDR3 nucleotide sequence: TGTGCCAGCAGCCGACAGGGGGCGAGGTACAATGAGCAGTTCTTC. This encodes CASSRQGARYNEQFF.

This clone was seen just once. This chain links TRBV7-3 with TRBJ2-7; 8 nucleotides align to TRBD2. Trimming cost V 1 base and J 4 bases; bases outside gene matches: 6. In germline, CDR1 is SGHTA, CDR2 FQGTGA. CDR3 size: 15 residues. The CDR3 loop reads CASSLSSGTQYEQYF. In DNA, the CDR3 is TGTGCCAGCAGCTTAAGTAGCGGGACCCAATACGAGCAGTACTTC. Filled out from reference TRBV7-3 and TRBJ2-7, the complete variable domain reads GAGVSQTPSNKVTEKGKYVELRCDPISGHTALYWYRQSLGQGPEFLIYFQGTGAADDSGLPNDRFFAVRPEGSVSTLKIQRTERGDSAVYLCASSLSSGTQYEQYFGPGTRLTVT.

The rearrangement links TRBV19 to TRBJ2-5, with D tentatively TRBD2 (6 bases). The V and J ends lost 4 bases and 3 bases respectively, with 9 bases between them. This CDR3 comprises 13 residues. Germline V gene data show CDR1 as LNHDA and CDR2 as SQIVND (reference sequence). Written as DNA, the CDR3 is TGTGCCAGTAGTACGGCTAGCGAAGAGACCCAGTACTTC. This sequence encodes CASSTASEETQYF.

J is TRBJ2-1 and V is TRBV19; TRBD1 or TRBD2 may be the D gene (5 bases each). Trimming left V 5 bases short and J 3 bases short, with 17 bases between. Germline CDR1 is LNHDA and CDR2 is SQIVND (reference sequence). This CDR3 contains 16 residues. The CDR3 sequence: CASSARGQRGYNEQFF. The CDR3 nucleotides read TGTGCCAGTAGTGCCCGAGGGCAGAGGGGCTACAATGAGCAGTTCTTC.

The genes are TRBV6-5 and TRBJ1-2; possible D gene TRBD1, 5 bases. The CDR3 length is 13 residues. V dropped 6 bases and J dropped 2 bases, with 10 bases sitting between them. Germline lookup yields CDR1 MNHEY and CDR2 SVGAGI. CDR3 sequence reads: CASRETVNYGYTF. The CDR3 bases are TGTGCCAGCAGGGAGACAGTGAACTATGGCTACACCTTC.

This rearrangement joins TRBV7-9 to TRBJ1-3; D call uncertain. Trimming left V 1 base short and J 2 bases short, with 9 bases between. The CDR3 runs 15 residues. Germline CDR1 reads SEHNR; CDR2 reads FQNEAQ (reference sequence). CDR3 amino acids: CASSLDREAGNTIYF. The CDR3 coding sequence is TGTGCCAGCAGCTTAGATAGGGAGGCTGGAAACACCATATATTTT.

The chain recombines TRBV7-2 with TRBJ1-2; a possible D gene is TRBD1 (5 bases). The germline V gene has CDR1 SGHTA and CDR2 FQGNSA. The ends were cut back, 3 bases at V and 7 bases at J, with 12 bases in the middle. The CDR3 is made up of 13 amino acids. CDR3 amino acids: CASSFKGSSGYTF. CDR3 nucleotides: TGTGCCAGCAGCTTTAAGGGGTCGTCTGGCTACACCTTC.

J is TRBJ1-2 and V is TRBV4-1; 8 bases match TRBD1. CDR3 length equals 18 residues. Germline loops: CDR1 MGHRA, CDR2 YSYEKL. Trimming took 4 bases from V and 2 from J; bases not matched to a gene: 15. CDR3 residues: CASSRLQAGGAGNYGYTF. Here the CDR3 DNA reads TGCGCCAGCAGCCGCCTCCAGGCAGGGGGCGCTGGGAACTATGGCTACACCTTC.

CDR3 residues: CASSPSSGANVLTF. The CDR3 nucleotides are TGTGCCAGCAGCCCGAGCTCTGGGGCCAACGTCCTGACTTTC. The gene calls are TRBV11-2 and TRBJ2-6; D is undetermined. This CDR3 comprises 14 residues. Germline V gene sequence: CDR1 SGHAT, CDR2 FQNNGV. Between the trimmed V and J ends, which lost 5 bases and 0 bases, there was a span of 5 bases.

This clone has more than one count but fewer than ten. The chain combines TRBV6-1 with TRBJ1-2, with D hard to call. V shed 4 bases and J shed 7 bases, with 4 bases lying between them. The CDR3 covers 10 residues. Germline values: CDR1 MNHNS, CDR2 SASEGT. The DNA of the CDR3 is TGTGCCAGCAGTGCCTTTGGCTACACCTTC. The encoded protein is CASSAFGYTF.

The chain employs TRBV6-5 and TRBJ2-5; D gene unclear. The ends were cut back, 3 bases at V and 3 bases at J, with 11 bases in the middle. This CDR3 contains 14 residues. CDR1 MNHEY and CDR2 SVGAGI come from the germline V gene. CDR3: CASSYRDTKETQYF. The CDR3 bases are TGTGCCAGCAGTTATCGCGATACTAAAGAGACCCAGTACTTC.